This T cell receptor beta chain is from a study of T cell responses to AZD1222 COVID-19 vaccine. Whole-study context: Second doses that came at about 4 or about 12 weeks were put together.

CDR3 size: 14 residues. Trimming took 0 bases from V and 2 from J, leaving 7 bases between them. The germline CDR1 and CDR2 sequences are ENHRY and SYGVKD. This clone was detected once. Antigen: not known. General observations from the study: Compared with day 0, the breadth and depth of the Spike-specific TCR repertoire rose significantly after two doses of AZD1222. Recipients of AZD1222 seropositive at baseline numbered only 5 to 7. Donors skewed white British and female; clonal diversity was possibly underestimated.

Method: immunoSEQ multiplex PCR; TCRdb's copy keeps in-frame clones and lacks some. The repertoire holds tens of thousands of clones, 85% seen once, with approximately 18% in the top ten. The sequencing used peripheral blood, collected on day 0 of AZD1222 vaccination. The J gene is TRBJ2-5, the V gene TRBV10-3, with D perhaps matching TRBD1 or TRBD2 (6 bases each). The TCR sequence derives from an adult in good health. The CDR3 loop is CAISESGGQETQYF. The DNA of the CDR3 is TGTGCCATCAGTGAGTCAGGGGGGCAAGAGACCCAGTACTTC.